Below, one T cell receptor beta chain is given with its context. This clonotype was detected a few times. Its specific antigen is unknown. No much larger clone exists at a distance of one base, and base qualities are not known. Genomic DNA was used as template for profiling of TCR beta VDJ combinations and CDR3 sequences. An Illumina HiSeq 2000 was used for TCR repertoire sequencing. Per the original workflow: TRBV/TRBJ rearrangement plots, CDR3 size and DJ length profiles, and Simpson's diversity index were used to assess repertoires. The most abundant DNA sequence in the deep sequencing data was taken as the immunodominant clone. CDR3 amino acid sequences were screened for sharing across subjects and compared with published repertoires and the VDJdb database. TCRdb redid the processing of the public reads, applying fastp at Q25 and MiXCR, and retained in-frame beta chains. One record per CDR3 amino acid sequence lists the most common genes and DNA. Clone size and V and J calls follow TCRdb, not the original study. In all, the sample holds about 220,000 distinct CDR3 sequences, and about 37% of those were seen once. The ten most abundant clones make up roughly 1.1% of the sample.

From a lookup of the germline V gene, CDR1 and CDR2 are KGHSH and LQKENI. The CDR3, cysteine through phenylalanine, is 15 amino acids long. The read is trimmed to its CDR3 DNA, 45 bases read in frame from base 1. Relative to germline, V is missing 1 base and J is missing 7 bases, with 10 bases of the junction outside any gene match. This record belongs to a study of CD8+CD57+ T cells in acquired aplastic anemia (dated by TCRdb to between 2017 and 2018). Regarding the research as a whole: DNA extracted from sorted CD4+ and CD8+ cells had a mean of about 3.3 ug, with a range of roughly 0.18 to 27.4 ug. Mean read counts for healthy donor samples were 8.5 million to 10.8 million for CD4+ cells and roughly 12 million for CD8+ cells. Points the paper makes about the study in general: Twenty-nine CD8+ CDR3 sequences were found in both patients and controls but appeared to be highly expressed in patients and within the immunodominant clones of the patients. No significant difference in CD8+ Simpson's diversity was found between patients and healthy controls (P=0.060).

TCR repertoires of sorted CD4+ and CD8+ blood T cells from severe aplastic anemia patients and healthy subjects were deep-sequenced in the study. Ficoll-Paque density gradient centrifugation was used to isolate peripheral blood mononuclear cells. CD4+ and CD8+ T cells were sorted by FACS or magnetic beads before DNA extraction. The receptor's source is a human donor in good health, serving as a control. The chain employs TRBV18 and TRBJ2-7, and 7 junction bases match TRBD2. Sequencing used sorted CD4+, CD8+, or CD8+CD57+ T cells (not recorded which) from PBMCs. In nucleotide form, the sequence is TGTGCCAGCTCACCACTGGCGGGAAAAGCGGGGGAGCAGTACTTC. Its protein is CASSPLAGKAGEQYF.